The 3 T cell receptor beta chains below come from one sample, sequenced in a study of blood T cell repertoires in COVID-19. The protocol was immunoSEQ multiplex PCR, while the TCRdb copy is restricted to in-frame clones and leaves out a portion. The sample consists of about 75,000 clones, roughly 90% of them appearing once. The sample was peripheral blood. These receptors were obtained from a human donor in a cohort sampled during active COVID-19.

V is TRBV29-1 and J is TRBJ2-2; tentatively, D is TRBD1 (6 bases). CDR3 length: 15 amino acids. CDR1 SQVTM and CDR2 ANQGSEA come from the germline V gene. With 2 bases removed from V and 6 bases from J, the gap between germline ends came to 16 bases. CDR3 sequence reads: CSVEMGERGSGELFF. In DNA, the CDR3 is TGCAGCGTTGAAATGGGGGAGAGGGGGTCCGGGGAGCTGTTTTTT.

The rearrangement uses TRBV10-1 and TRBJ2-2; 9 bases are a match to TRBD2. Germline loops: CDR1 WNHNN, CDR2 SYGVQD (reference sequence). CDR3 length equals 15 residues. After removal of 3 bases from V and 6 bases from J, the junction contained 5 bases not matched to a gene. DNA of the CDR3: TGCGCCAGCAGTGAAGTGCGGGGGGGCTCCGGGGAGCTGTTTTTT. Translating gives CASSEVRGGSGELFF.

The chain links TRBV4-3 to TRBJ2-7, with 8 bases lining up with TRBD1. Germline values: CDR1 LGHNA, CDR2 YSLEER. After removal of 0 bases from V and 1 base from J, the junction contained 8 bases not matched to a gene. CDR3 length: 17 residues. Here the CDR3 reads CASSQDITGQVSYEQYF. The CDR3 bases are TGCGCCAGCAGCCAAGACATCACGGGACAGGTTTCCTACGAGCAGTACTTC.